Sequencing of this T cell receptor beta chain was carried out in a study of OX40 agonist ivuxolimab in advanced cancers. The V and J ends lost 1 base and 8 bases respectively, with 14 bases between them. Germline V CDR1 and CDR2: SGHNT, YENEEA. CDR3 size: 14 residues. The table came from immunoSEQ multiplex PCR; TCRdb's copy has only in-frame clones and leaves some out. The sample yields fewer than 95,000 clones, approximately 90% seen once. The sequencing used CD4+ or CD8+ T cells sorted from blood, collected in a trial of the OX40 agonist ivuxolimab. The receptor was isolated from an adult with an advanced solid tumor such as melanoma, head and neck, liver or kidney cancer. The J gene is TRBJ2-5, the V gene TRBV11-3; the D gene is possibly TRBD2 (5 bases). The CDR3 DNA reads TGTGCCAGCAGCTTAGTGGACTCTAAAGTAACCCAGTACTTC. It encodes CASSLVDSKVTQYF.